Presented here are 8 T cell receptor beta chains from one specimen sequenced in a study of stem cell transplantation in POMP-related autoinflammatory disease listed by TCRdb under 2021. Taken with the paper, the label for time point translates to: after hematopoietic stem cell transplant. Libraries were constructed by the immunoSEQ multiplex PCR assay. This immuneACCESS table, as held by TCRdb, lists in-frame sequences with V and J called but not all clones. Of the missing ones, under half trace to an unresolved V gene in checked studies; the others have no known cause. Within this sample are about 68,000 clones, with approximately 91% of them counted one time only. Clones ranked in the top ten supply 0.5% to 0.85% of the sample. The sample here was CD4+ T cells from PBMCs, taken after stem cell transplantation. The source of these receptors is a human patient with POMP-related autoinflammation and immune dysregulation (PRAID). Because of the transplant, the T cells may be the graft donor's rather than the patient's own.

This sequence joins TRBV7-2 and TRBJ2-1; D uncertain. V was pared by 2 bases and J by 0 bases, with 8 bases between. This CDR3 spans 15 amino acids. Germline V gene sequence: CDR1 SGHTA, CDR2 FQGNSA. CDR3 sequence (DNA): TGTGCCAGCAGCTTACAGTTTTTCTCCTACAATGAGCAGTTCTTC. This codes for CASSLQFFSYNEQFF.

The gene calls are TRBV11-2 and TRBJ1-2, with a weak D call TRBD1 (6 bases). CDR3 size: 13 residues. V was trimmed by 1 base and J by 4 bases, leaving 7 bases between them. Germline V gene data show CDR1 as SGHAT and CDR2 as FQNNGV. CDR3 sequence: CASSLGGAYGYTF. The CDR3 DNA follows: TGTGCCAGCAGCTTAGGGGGGGCCTATGGCTACACCTTC.

The chain couples TRBV19 to TRBJ2-2; D might be TRBD1 or TRBD2, each matching 5 bases. The CDR3 spans 13 residues. Per the germline V gene, CDR1 is LNHDA and CDR2 is SQIVND (reference sequence). V was trimmed by 9 bases and J by 1 base, leaving 9 bases between them. CDR3 coding DNA: TGTGCCAGCGGGACGGTGAACACCGGGGAGCTGTTTTTT. Translating gives CASGTVNTGELFF.

The chain employs TRBV7-9 and TRBJ2-6; TRBD1 agrees at 9 bases. There are 17 residues in the CDR3. CDR1 is SEHNR, CDR2 FQNEAQ, per germline (reference sequence). The V and J ends lost 6 bases and 1 base, in that order; junction bases with no gene match: 7. CDR3 residues: CASSSGTGKSGANVLTF. CDR3 DNA sequence: TGTGCCAGCAGTTCCGGGACAGGGAAATCTGGGGCCAACGTCCTGACTTTC. The entire variable domain, with the rest obtained from reference TRBV7-9 and TRBJ2-6, is as follows: DTGVSQNPRHKITKRGQNVTFRCDPISEHNRLYWYRQTLGQGPEFLTYFQNEAQLEKSRLLSDRFSAERPKGSFSTLEIQRTEQGDSAMYLCASSSGTGKSGANVLTFGAGSRLTVL.

The chain has TRBV7-3 and TRBJ2-2; TRBD2 aligns across 11 bases. Germline lookup yields CDR1 SGHTA and CDR2 FQGTGA. Losses at the gene ends were 5 bases for V and 4 bases for J; bases not matched to a gene: 6. CDR3 length: 16 amino acids. The CDR3 protein is CASSPRGTSGTGELFF. In nucleotides, the CDR3 is TGTGCCAGCAGCCCACGGGGGACTAGCGGCACCGGGGAGCTGTTTTTT. The whole variable domain, filled in from reference TRBV7-3 and TRBJ2-2, reads GAGVSQTPSNKVTEKGKYVELRCDPISGHTALYWYRQSLGQGPEFLIYFQGTGAADDSGLPNDRFFAVRPEGSVSTLKIQRTERGDSAVYLCASSPRGTSGTGELFFGEGSRLTVL.

V is TRBV2 and J is TRBJ2-7; 8 bases agree with TRBD1. The CDR3 contains 14 residues. With 5 bases clipped from V and 2 bases from J, the junction kept 5 bases outside the gene matches. CDR1 is SNHLY, CDR2 FYNNEI, per germline. The CDR3 here is CASSYGQGTYEQYF. As DNA, the CDR3 is TGTGCCAGCAGTTATGGACAGGGAACCTACGAGCAGTACTTC.

CDR3: CASSLVSGSNQPQHF. As DNA, the CDR3 is TGTGCCAGCAGCTTAGTGAGCGGGAGCAATCAGCCCCAGCATTTT. The V call is TRBV7-8, the J call TRBJ1-5; no clear D gene. The V and J ends lost 1 base and 1 base respectively, with 8 bases between them. Germline V gives CDR1 SGHVS, CDR2 FQNEAQ. The CDR3 has 15 amino acids.

V and J are TRBV28 and TRBJ1-2, with D perhaps matching TRBD1 (6 bases). The CDR3 has 16 amino acids. The V end was cut by 3 bases, the J end by 4 bases, with 18 bases between. Looked up from germline, CDR1 is MDHEN and CDR2 is SYDVKM. The CDR3 sequence: CASSLPRYKGGYGYTF. The CDR3 coding sequence is TGTGCCAGCAGTTTGCCCCGATATAAAGGGGGCTATGGCTACACCTTC.